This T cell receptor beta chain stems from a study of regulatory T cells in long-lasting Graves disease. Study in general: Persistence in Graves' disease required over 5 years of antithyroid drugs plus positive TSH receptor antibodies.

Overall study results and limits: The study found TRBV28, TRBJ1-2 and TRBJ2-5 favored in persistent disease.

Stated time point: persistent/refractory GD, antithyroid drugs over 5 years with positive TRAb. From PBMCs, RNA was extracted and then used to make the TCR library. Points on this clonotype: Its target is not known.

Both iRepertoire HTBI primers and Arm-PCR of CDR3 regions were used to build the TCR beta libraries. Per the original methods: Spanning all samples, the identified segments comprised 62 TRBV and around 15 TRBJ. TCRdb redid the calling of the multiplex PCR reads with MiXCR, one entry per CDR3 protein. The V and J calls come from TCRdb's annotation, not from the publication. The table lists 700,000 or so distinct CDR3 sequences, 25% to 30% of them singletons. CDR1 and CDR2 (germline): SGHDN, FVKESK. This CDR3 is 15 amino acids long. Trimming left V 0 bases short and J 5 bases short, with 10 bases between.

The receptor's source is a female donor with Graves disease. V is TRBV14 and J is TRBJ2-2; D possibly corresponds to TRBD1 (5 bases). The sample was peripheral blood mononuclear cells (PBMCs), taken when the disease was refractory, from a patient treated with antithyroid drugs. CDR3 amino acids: CASSQELQATGELFF. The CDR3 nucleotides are TGTGCCAGCAGCCAAGAATTACAGGCGACCGGGGAGCTGTTTTTT.